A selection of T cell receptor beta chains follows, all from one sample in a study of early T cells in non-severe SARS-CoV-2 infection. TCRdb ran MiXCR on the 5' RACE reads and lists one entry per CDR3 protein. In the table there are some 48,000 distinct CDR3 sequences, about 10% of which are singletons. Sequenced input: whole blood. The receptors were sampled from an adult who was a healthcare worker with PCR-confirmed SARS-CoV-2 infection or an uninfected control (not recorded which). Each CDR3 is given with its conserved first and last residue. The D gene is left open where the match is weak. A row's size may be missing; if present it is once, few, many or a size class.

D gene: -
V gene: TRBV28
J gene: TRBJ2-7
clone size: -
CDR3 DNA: TGTGCCAGCAGTTGGGGCAGGACCTACGAGCAGTACTTC
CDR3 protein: CASSWGRTYEQYF

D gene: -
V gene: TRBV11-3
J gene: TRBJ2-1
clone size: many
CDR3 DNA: TGTGCCAGCAGCCCCCGAGGAGCGAGAGATTGGGCTGAGCAGTTCTTC
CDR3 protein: CASSPRGARDWAEQFF

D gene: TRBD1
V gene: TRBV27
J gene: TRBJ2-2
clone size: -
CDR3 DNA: TGTGCCAGCAGTTTTCTTTTTGAGACAGGGCGAATCGGGGAGCTGTTTTTT
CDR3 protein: CASSFLFETGRIGELFF

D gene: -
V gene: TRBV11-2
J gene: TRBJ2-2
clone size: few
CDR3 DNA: TGTGCCAGCAGCTTGAGTAGGCTGCAAGCCCCCAACACCGGGGAGCTGTTTTTT
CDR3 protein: CASSLSRLQAPNTGELFF

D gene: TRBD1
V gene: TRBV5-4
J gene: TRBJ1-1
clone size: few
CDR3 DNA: TGTGCCAGCAGCTGGGGACAGACCTTGAACACTGAAGCTTTCTTT
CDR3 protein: CASSWGQTLNTEAFF

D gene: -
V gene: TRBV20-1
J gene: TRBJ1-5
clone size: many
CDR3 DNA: TGCAGTGCTAGAGATCACGGGGCAGACCAGCCCCAGCATTTT
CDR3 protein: CSARDHGADQPQHF

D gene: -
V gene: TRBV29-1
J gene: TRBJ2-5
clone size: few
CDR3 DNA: TGCAGCGTAGGGGACACACTAGAGACCCAGTACTTC
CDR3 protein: CSVGDTLETQYF

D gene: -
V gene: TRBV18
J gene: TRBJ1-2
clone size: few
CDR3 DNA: TGTGCCAGCTCACCACCAGGGGCCGCCTATGGCTACACCTTC
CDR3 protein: CASSPPGAAYGYTF

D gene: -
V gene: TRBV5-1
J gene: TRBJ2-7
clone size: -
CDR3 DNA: TGCGCCAGCACCGGGCCTGGCTACGAGCAGTACTTC
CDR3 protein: CASTGPGYEQYF

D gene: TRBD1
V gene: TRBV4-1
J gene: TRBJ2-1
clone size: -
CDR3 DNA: TGCGCCAGCAGCCGAGGACAGGGATCCTACAATGAGCAGTTCTTC
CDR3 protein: CASSRGQGSYNEQFF

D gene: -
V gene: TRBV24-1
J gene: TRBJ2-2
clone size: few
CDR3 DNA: TGTGCCACCAGTGATTTGCGGACGGGCGGGGAGCTGTTTTTT
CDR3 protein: CATSDLRTGGELFF

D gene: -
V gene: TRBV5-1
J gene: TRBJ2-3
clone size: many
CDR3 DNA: TGCGCCAGCAGCTGGGCGTTAGATGCAAACACAGATACGCAGTATTTT
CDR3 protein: CASSWALDANTDTQYF

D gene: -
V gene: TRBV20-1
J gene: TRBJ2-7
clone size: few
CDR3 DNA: TGCAGTGCCTTACCCGGCGCCCGTTCAGGAGAGCAGTACTTC
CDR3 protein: CSALPGARSGEQYF

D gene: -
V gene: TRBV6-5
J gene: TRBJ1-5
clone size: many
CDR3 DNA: TGTGCCAGCAGTCCCTTAGCCGGGGGTCGGAATCAGCCCCAGCATTTT
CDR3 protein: CASSPLAGGRNQPQHF

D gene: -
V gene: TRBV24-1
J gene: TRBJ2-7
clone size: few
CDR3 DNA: TGTGCCACCGCCCGGGGACTTTTCTACGAGCAGTACTTC
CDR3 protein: CATARGLFYEQYF

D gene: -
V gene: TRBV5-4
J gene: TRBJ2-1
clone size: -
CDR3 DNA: TGTGCCAGCAGCTCCCAGCAGGGTGAGCAGTTCTTC
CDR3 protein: CASSSQQGEQFF

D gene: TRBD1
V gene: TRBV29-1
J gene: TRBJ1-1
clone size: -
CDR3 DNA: TGCAGCGGTGGGACAGGGGGGAACACTGAAGCTTTCTTT
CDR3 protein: CSGGTGGNTEAFF

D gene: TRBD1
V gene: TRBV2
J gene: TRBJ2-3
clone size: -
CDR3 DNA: TGTGCCAGCAGTCCAGACAGGGGACCGACAGATACGCAGTATTTT
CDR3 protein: CASSPDRGPTDTQYF

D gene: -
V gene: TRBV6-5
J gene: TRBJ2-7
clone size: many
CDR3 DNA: TGTGGCGTCAGACCGGGACCCCGGACGTCCTACGAGCAGTACTTC
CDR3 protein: CGVRPGPRTSYEQYF

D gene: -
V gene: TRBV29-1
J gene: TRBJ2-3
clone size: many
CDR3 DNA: TGCAGCGTTTCAGAGGGCGGCACAGATACGCAGTATTTT
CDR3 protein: CSVSEGGTDTQYF

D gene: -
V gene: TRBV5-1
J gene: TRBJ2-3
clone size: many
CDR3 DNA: TGCGCCAGCACAAACAAAGGGGGGAGCTTTACAGATACGCAGTATTTT
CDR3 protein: CASTNKGGSFTDTQYF

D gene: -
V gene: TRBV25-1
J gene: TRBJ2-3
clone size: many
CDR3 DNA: TGTGCCACCGGGGGAACTAGCACAGATACGCAGTATTTT
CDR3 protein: CATGGTSTDTQYF

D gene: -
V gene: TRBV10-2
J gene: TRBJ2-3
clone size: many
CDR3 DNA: TGCGCCAGCAGTGAGTCAGAGATGCGACCGCAGTATTTT
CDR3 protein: CASSESEMRPQYF

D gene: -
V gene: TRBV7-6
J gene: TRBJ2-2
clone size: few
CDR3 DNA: TGTGCCAGCAGCTGGGCGAACACCGGGGAGCTGTTTTTT
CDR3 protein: CASSWANTGELFF

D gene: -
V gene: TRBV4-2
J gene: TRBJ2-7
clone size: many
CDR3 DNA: TGTGCCAGCAGCCAAGTTACGCTGGGCCGGGGCGAGCAGTACTTC
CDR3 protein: CASSQVTLGRGEQYF

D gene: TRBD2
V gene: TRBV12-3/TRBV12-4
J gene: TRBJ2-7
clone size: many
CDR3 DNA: TGTGCCAGCAGTTCCGGGAGGGGGATCTCCTACGAGCAGTACTTC
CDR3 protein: CASSSGRGISYEQYF

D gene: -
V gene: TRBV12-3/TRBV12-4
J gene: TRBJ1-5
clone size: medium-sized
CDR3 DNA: TGTGCCAGCAGTCCGCGGGGGTACTTCCGGAACACCAATCAGCCCCAGCATTTT
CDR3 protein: CASSPRGYFRNTNQPQHF

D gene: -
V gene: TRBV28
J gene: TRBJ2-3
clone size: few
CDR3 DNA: TGTGCCAGCAGTGGGGGACCCGTGATCACAGATACGCAGTATTTT
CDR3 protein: CASSGGPVITDTQYF

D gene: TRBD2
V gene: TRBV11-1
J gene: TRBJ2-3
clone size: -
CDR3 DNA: TGTGCCAGCAGCACTCATAGCGGGAGTCGGATAGATACGCAGTATTTT
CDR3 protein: CASSTHSGSRIDTQYF

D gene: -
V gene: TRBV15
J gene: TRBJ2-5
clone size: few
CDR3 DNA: TGTGCCACCAGCCGGGGTATGGTAGAGACCCAGTACTTC
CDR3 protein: CATSRGMVETQYF

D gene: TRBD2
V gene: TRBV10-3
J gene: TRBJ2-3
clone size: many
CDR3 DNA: TGTGCCATCACTAGCGGGATTAGCACAGATACGCAGTATTTT
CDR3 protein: CAITSGISTDTQYF

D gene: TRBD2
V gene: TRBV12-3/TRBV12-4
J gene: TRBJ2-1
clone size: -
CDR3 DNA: TGTGCCAGCAGTTTGACACTAGCGGATTACAATGAGCAGTTCTTC
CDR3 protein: CASSLTLADYNEQFF

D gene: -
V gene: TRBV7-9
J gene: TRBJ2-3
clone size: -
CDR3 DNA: TGTGCCAGCAGCTTAGTCATGGATACGCAGTATTTT
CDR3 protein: CASSLVMDTQYF

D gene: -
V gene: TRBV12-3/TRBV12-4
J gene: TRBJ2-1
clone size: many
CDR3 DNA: TGTGCCAGCAGTACCAGCTATTACGGCTCCTACAATGAGCAGTTCTTC
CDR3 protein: CASSTSYYGSYNEQFF